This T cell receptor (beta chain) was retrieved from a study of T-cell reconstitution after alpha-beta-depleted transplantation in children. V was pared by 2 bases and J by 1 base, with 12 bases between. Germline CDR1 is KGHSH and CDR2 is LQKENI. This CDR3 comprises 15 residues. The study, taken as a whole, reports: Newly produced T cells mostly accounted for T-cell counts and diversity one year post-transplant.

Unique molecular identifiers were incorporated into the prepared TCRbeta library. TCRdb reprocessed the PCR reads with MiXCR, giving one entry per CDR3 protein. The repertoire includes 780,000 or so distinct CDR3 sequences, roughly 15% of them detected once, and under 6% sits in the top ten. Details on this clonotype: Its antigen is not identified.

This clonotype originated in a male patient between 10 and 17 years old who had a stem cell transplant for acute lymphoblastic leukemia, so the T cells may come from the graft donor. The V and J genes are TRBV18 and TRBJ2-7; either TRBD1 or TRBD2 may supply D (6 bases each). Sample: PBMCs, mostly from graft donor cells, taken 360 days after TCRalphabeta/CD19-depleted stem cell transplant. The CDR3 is CASSPSRGASYEQYF. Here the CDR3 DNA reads TGTGCCAGCTCACCAAGTAGGGGGGCTTCCTACGAGCAGTACTTC.